These 29 T cell receptor beta chains originate from one sample sequenced in a study of T cell repertoires in cytomegalovirus infection. TCRdb processed the reads anew with MiXCR; each CDR3 protein has one entry. The sample shows about 310,000 distinct CDR3 sequences, around a sixth of them seen only once. The sequencing input was PBMCs. These TCRs come from a human donor in good health (CMV status not recorded). Some clones in this sample may be carry-over from other donors' samples.

This clonotype was seen many times. This chain joins TRBV7-6 and TRBJ1-4; 9 bases are a match to TRBD1. The CDR3 has 15 amino acids. Germline lookup yields CDR1 SGHVS and CDR2 FNYEAQ. Trimming removed 1 base from V and 8 bases from J; junction bases left unmatched: 5. The CDR3 nucleotides are TGTGCCAGCAGCTTAGGAGGGACAGGGTACGAAAAACTGTTTTTT. This encodes CASSLGGTGYEKLFF.

This clonotype was observed at least ten times. The chain carries TRBV6-5 and TRBJ1-6; no clear D. The V gene's germline CDR1 is MNHEY and CDR2 SVGAGI. V gave up 4 bases and J gave up 7 bases, with 14 bases separating them. The CDR3 is 15 residues long. The CDR3 bases are TGTGCCAGCAGTTCCTACGACACGGGCAATTCACCCCTCCACTTT. This codes for CASSSYDTGNSPLHF.

This clonotype was counted only a few times. The chain couples TRBV20-1 to TRBJ1-6, with 8 bases aligning to TRBD1. The CDR3 length is 15 residues. Germline values: CDR1 DFQATT, CDR2 SNEGSKA (reference sequence). The V gene end was trimmed by 4 bases and the J gene end by 4 bases; junction bases not matched to a gene: 6. The CDR3 loop is CSAKDRVTYNSPLHF. CDR3 nucleotide sequence: TGCAGTGCTAAGGACAGGGTCACTTATAATTCACCCCTCCACTTT.

The sample holds a few counts of this clonotype. The V and J genes are TRBV5-4 and TRBJ2-4, with 7 bases aligning to TRBD2. The length of the CDR3 is 15 residues. The J segment lost 8 bases and the V segment lost 4 bases, leaving 12 bases of the junction unmatched. CDR1 SGHNT and CDR2 YYREEE come from the germline V gene (reference sequence). CDR3 DNA sequence: TGTGCCAGCAGCCCGACGGGAGGACTTTCGGACATTCAGTACTTC. Translating it yields CASSPTGGLSDIQYF. The full variable domain, in which reference TRBV5-4 and TRBJ2-4 provide the parts outside the CDR3, is ETGVTQSPTHLIKTRGQQVTLRCSSQSGHNTVSWYQQALGQGPQFIFQYYREEENGRGNFPPRFSGLQFPNYSSELNVNALELDDSALYLCASSPTGGLSDIQYFGAGTRLSVL.

CDR3 nucleotide sequence: TGTGCCAGCAGCCGGGGACTAGCTAGTAACTACGAGCAGTACTTC. This sequence encodes CASSRGLASNYEQYF. V and J are TRBV5-6 and TRBJ2-7; TRBD2 aligns across 9 bases. With 4 bases clipped from V and 3 bases from J, the junction kept 8 bases outside the gene matches. From germline, CDR1 is SGHDT and CDR2 YYEEEE. The CDR3 runs to 15 residues. Full variable domain (outside the CDR3, taken from reference TRBV5-6 and TRBJ2-7): DAGVTQSPTHLIKTRGQQVTLRCSPKSGHDTVSWYQQALGQGPQFIFQYYEEEERQRGNFPDRFSGHQFPNYSSELNVNALLLGDSALYLCASSRGLASNYEQYFGPGTRLTVT.

There are many counts of this clonotype. The V and J genes are TRBV7-2 and TRBJ1-1, with 7 positions matching TRBD1. J lost 2 bases, V lost 5 bases, and 5 bases had no gene match. Germline V gene sequence: CDR1 SGHTA, CDR2 FQGNSA. This CDR3 contains 14 residues. CDR3 in amino acids: CASSQTGPNTEAFF. The CDR3 DNA sequence: TGTGCCAGCAGCCAGACAGGGCCCAACACTGAAGCTTTCTTT.

This clonotype was detected only a few times. For the CDR3, the DNA is TGCGCCAGCAGCCACCCCGATAGGGCCAAAAACATTCAGTACTTC. It specifies CASSHPDRAKNIQYF. The chain links TRBV4-1 to TRBJ2-4; D gene uncertain. Germline V gives CDR1 MGHRA, CDR2 YSYEKL. The ends were cut back, 3 bases at V and 1 base at J, with 10 bases in the middle. This CDR3 spans 15 amino acids.

This clonotype was detected only a few times. This sequence joins TRBV28 and TRBJ2-5; perhaps TRBD1 as D (5 bases). The length of the CDR3 is 14 residues. In germline, CDR1 is MDHEN, CDR2 SYDVKM. V lost 4 bases to trimming and J lost 3 bases, with 12 bases between them. Here the CDR3 reads CASSSAQGKETQYF. The CDR3 DNA reads as TGTGCCAGCAGTTCGGCTCAGGGAAAAGAGACCCAGTACTTC.

Many counts were recorded for this clonotype. The V and J genes are TRBV6-5 and TRBJ2-2, with a tentative D call TRBD2 (5 bases). Trimming cost V 0 bases and J 5 bases, with 10 bases left between them. The CDR3 spans 15 residues. Germline V gene sequence: CDR1 MNHEY, CDR2 SVGAGI. The CDR3 nucleotides are TGTGCCAGCAGTTACTCGATTCTAGCAACCGGGGAGCTGTTTTTT. Encoded protein: CASSYSILATGELFF.

The V call is TRBV5-1, the J call TRBJ2-2; D remains unclear. Germline V gene sequence: CDR1 SGHRS, CDR2 YFSETQ. V was pared by 3 bases and J by 4 bases, with 10 bases between. The CDR3 runs to 14 residues. This CDR3 is CASSSGSSTGELFF. In DNA form, the CDR3 reads TGCGCCAGCAGCTCGGGTAGTAGCACCGGGGAGCTGTTTTTT.

Many counts were recorded for this clonotype. The V and J genes are TRBV7-9 and TRBJ2-7; D might be TRBD1 or TRBD2, each matching 5 bases. The ends were cut back, 6 bases at V and 3 bases at J, with 9 bases in the middle. Germline CDR1 reads SEHNR; CDR2 reads FQNEAQ (reference sequence). There are 12 residues in the CDR3. The CDR3 is CASSRGSYEQYF. The CDR3 DNA sequence: TGTGCCAGCAGTCGGGGCAGCTACGAGCAGTACTTC.

CDR3 nucleotides: TGCAGCGTCACGGCTGACAGGGAGGGTCAGCCCCAGCATTTT. Encoded protein: CSVTADREGQPQHF. The genes are TRBV29-1 and TRBJ1-5; 7 positions agree with TRBD1. The CDR3 length is 14 residues. The germline CDR1 and CDR2 sequences are SQVTM and ANQGSEA. J gave up 6 bases and V 6 bases, and 11 bases lay outside the gene matches. The full variable domain, completed using reference TRBV29-1 and TRBJ1-5, is SAVISQKPSRDICQRGTSLTIQCQVDSQVTMMFWYRQQPGQSLTLIATANQGSEATYESGFVIDKFPISRPNLTFSTLTVSNMSPEDSSIYLCSVTADREGQPQHFGDGTRLSIL.

The V call is TRBV7-6, the J call TRBJ1-4, with D possibly TRBD1 on 5 matching bases. CDR3 length equals 15 residues. V lost 5 bases and J lost 8, with 18 bases in between. In germline, CDR1 is SGHVS, CDR2 FNYEAQ. Here the CDR3 DNA reads TGTGCCAGCAGCCCATTCGGGACCCCGGAGGAAAAACTGTTTTTT. Its translation is CASSPFGTPEEKLFF.

The V gene is TRBV19, the J gene TRBJ2-3, with TRBD1 matching over 7 bases. The V and J ends lost 10 bases and 1 base, in that order; junction bases with no gene match: 17. The CDR3 extends over 17 amino acids. Germline CDR1 is LNHDA and CDR2 is SQIVND (reference sequence). The DNA for the CDR3 is TGTGCCACAACGAGGAAGGACAGGCGGTTGGGCACAGATACGCAGTATTTT. It translates to CATTRKDRRLGTDTQYF.

This clonotype was found many times. The rearrangement joins TRBV7-2 to TRBJ2-2; D remains ambiguous. Germline V gene data show CDR1 as SGHTA and CDR2 as FQGNSA. The CDR3 covers 13 residues. The V end lost 1 base, the J end lost 9 bases, and 9 bases lay between the germline ends. The CDR3 coding sequence is TGTGCCAGCAGCTTAGGCTTCCGGAGGGAGCTGTTTTTT. This sequence encodes CASSLGFRRELFF.

This chain connects TRBV12-3 or TRBV12-4 to TRBJ1-2; D might be TRBD1 (6 bases). There are 12 residues in the CDR3. V shed 5 bases and J shed 10 bases, with 14 bases lying between them. DNA of the CDR3: TGTGCCAGCAGTGTTTCCGACAGGCTCTACACCTTC. Its protein is CASSVSDRLYTF.

This clonotype was counted only a few times. The chain couples TRBV20-1 to TRBJ1-6, with 7 bases identical to TRBD1. Trimming cost V 1 base and J 10 bases; bases outside gene matches: 7. Germline V gene sequence: CDR1 DFQATT, CDR2 SNEGSKA (reference sequence). The CDR3 has 14 residues. The CDR3 DNA follows: TGCAGTGCTAGAGTTCAGGGGGAAGGCTCACCCCTCCACTTT. Protein product: CSARVQGEGSPLHF.

The sample holds a few counts of this clonotype. This chain uses TRBV6-8 with TRBJ2-1; either TRBD1 or TRBD2 may fit D (5 bases each). The V and J ends lost 6 bases and 6 bases respectively, with 12 bases between them. The CDR3 covers 13 residues. Germline V gene sequence: CDR1 MNHGY, CDR2 SAAAGT. The CDR3 DNA is TGTGCCAGCAGCAGGGTTGAGGGCAATGAGCAGTTCTTC. Translation: CASSRVEGNEQFF.

This clonotype was recorded many times. This chain connects TRBV6-6 to TRBJ1-3; D call uncertain. The germline V gene has CDR1 MNHNY and CDR2 SVGAGI (reference sequence). V dropped 2 bases and J dropped 0 bases, with 8 bases sitting between them. The CDR3 loop spans 15 amino acids. CDR3 DNA: TGTGCCAGCAGTTACCTCGGATTCTCTGGAAACACCATATATTTT. Its translation: CASSYLGFSGNTIYF.

This clonotype was recorded a few times. For the CDR3, the DNA is TGTGCCAGCAGGGGGACAGGGGGAACGAGAACTGGGGCCAACGTCCTGACTTTC. As protein: CASRGTGGTRTGANVLTF. This rearrangement joins TRBV3-1 to TRBJ2-6, with 11 bases matching TRBD1. Trimming cost V 6 bases and J 2 bases; bases outside gene matches: 9. The germline gives CDR1 LGHDT, CDR2 YNNKEL (reference sequence). The CDR3 loop spans 18 amino acids. The variable domain in full, with the rest retrieved from reference TRBV3-1 and TRBJ2-6, is DTAVSQTPKYLVTQMGNDKSIKCEQNLGHDTMYWYKQDSKKFLKIMFSYNNKELIINETVPNRFSPKSPDKAHLNLHINSLELGDSAVYFCASRGTGGTRTGANVLTFGAGSRLTVL.

This clonotype was recorded many times. The CDR3 nucleotides read TGTGCCAGCAGCTCTCCCCGGGGCAGAGCGAGCTCCTACGAGCAGTACTTC. It yields the protein CASSSPRGRASSYEQYF. The chain is built from TRBV7-9 and TRBJ2-7; D possibly matches TRBD1 or TRBD2 (5 bases each). CDR3 length equals 17 residues. Germline CDR1 is SEHNR and CDR2 is FQNEAQ (reference sequence). Trimming took 4 bases from V and 0 from J, leaving 19 bases between them. Variable domain in full (rest from reference TRBV7-9 and TRBJ2-7): DTGVSQNPRHKITKRGQNVTFRCDPISEHNRLYWYRQTLGQGPEFLTYFQNEAQLEKSRLLSDRFSAERPKGSFSTLEIQRTEQGDSAMYLCASSSPRGRASSYEQYFGPGTRLTVT.

This clonotype was counted at least ten times. The rearrangement uses TRBV7-2 and TRBJ2-7; D is possibly TRBD2 (5 bases). Per the germline V gene, CDR1 is SGHTA and CDR2 is FQGNSA. This CDR3 is built from 14 residues. Deletions cut 0 bases from V and 2 bases from J, with 8 bases between. This CDR3 is CASSLASGTYEQYF. CDR3 in DNA: TGTGCCAGCAGCTTAGCGTCGGGGACCTACGAGCAGTACTTC.

This chain uses TRBV2 with TRBJ2-2; TRBD2 agrees at 8 bases. Unmatched junction bases numbered 6, after V lost 5 bases and J lost 4 bases. CDR1 and CDR2 from the germline V gene are SNHLY and FYNNEI. The CDR3 length is 15 residues. CDR3 in amino acids: CASSWGLVGTGELFF. DNA for the CDR3: TGTGCCAGCAGTTGGGGACTAGTAGGCACCGGGGAGCTGTTTTTT.

This clonotype has a count of ten or more. CDR3 sequence reads: CASSGQDSPLHF. The CDR3 nucleotides read TGCGCCAGCAGCGGGCAGGATTCACCCCTCCACTTT. The V gene is TRBV23-1, the J gene TRBJ1-6; D is uncertain. TRBV23-1 counts as an open reading frame of uncertain function. Between the trimmed V and J ends, which lost 6 bases and 8 bases, there was a span of 8 bases. CDR3 length equals 12 residues.

This clonotype has a count of ten or more. The chain combines TRBV12-3 or TRBV12-4 with TRBJ2-3; 9 positions agree with TRBD2. J was trimmed by 2 bases and V by 3 bases; bases with no gene match: 6. This CDR3 spans 16 amino acids. The CDR3 sequence: CASSFGLAKHTDTQYF. The CDR3 DNA is TGTGCCAGCAGTTTTGGACTAGCGAAACACACAGATACGCAGTATTTT.

In this sample, this clonotype turned up a few times. The chain carries TRBV7-9 and TRBJ2-3; TRBD2 aligns across 13 bases. Unmatched junction bases numbered 21, after V lost 3 bases and J lost 6 bases. Germline-derived CDR1 and CDR2 are SEHNR and FQNEAQ (reference sequence). This CDR3 is 21 amino acids long. The chain's CDR3 is CASSLPKLVRALAGGHDTQYF. The CDR3 coding sequence is TGTGCCAGCAGCTTGCCAAAGCTCGTAAGGGCACTAGCGGGGGGGCACGATACGCAGTATTTT.

This clonotype came up a few times. The chain links TRBV20-1 to TRBJ2-5, with a weak D call TRBD2 (5 bases). V was trimmed by 0 bases and J by 2 bases, leaving 7 bases between them. This CDR3 is 13 amino acids long. In germline, CDR1 is DFQATT, CDR2 SNEGSKA (reference sequence). The CDR3 DNA reads as TGCAGTGCTAGAGAGAGGGTTCAAGAGACCCAGTACTTC. It encodes CSARERVQETQYF.

This clonotype has a count of ten or more. The chain uses TRBV6-1 and TRBJ2-3; TRBD1 agrees at 7 bases. Germline CDR1 and CDR2: MNHNS and SASEGT. V was pared by 6 bases and J by 2 bases, with 5 bases of the junction left unmatched. The CDR3 contains 14 residues. DNA of the CDR3: TGTGCCAGCAGCCAGGGACAGACCACAGATACGCAGTATTTT. Amino acid sequence: CASSQGQTTDTQYF.

This sequence joins TRBV5-6 and TRBJ1-6; D might be TRBD1 (6 bases). Between the trimmed V and J ends, which lost 5 bases and 10 bases, there was a span of 16 bases. From germline, CDR1 is SGHDT and CDR2 YYEEEE. There are 14 residues in the CDR3. In DNA, the CDR3 is TGTGCCAGCAGTTTCGGACGGGGGCGGTCACCCCTCCACTTT. Its protein is CASSFGRGRSPLHF.